The rows below give T cell receptor beta chains drawn from one sample of a study of naive and memory T cell subsets. TCRdb passed the UMI-ligation and nested PCR reads through MiXCR, listing each CDR3 protein once. The repertoire consists of about 160,000 distinct CDR3 sequences, with approximately 24% occurring once and the leading ten covering less than 0.13%. Sequencing was carried out using naive CD4+ T cells from blood. The receptors originated from a human donor in good health. Each CDR3 is given with its conserved first and last residue. The D gene is left open where the match is weak. A clone size is listed for some rows: how often the clone was seen (once, few, many), or a class if it is expanded.

D	size	J	V	length	DNA	CDR3
-	once	TRBJ2-3	TRBV10-3	15	TGTGCCATCAGTGAGCCGACTCCCTCTACAGATACGCAGTATTTT	CAISEPTPSTDTQYF
TRBD2	-	TRBJ2-1	TRBV12-3/TRBV12-4	15	TGTGCCAGCAGTTTCCGGCGGGAGGGCAGCAATGAGCAGTTCTTC	CASSFRREGSNEQFF
-	many	TRBJ1-1	TRBV5-1	15	TGCGCCAGCAGCTTGCAGGGAAGGGGGAACACTGAAGCTTTCTTT	CASSLQGRGNTEAFF
-	-	TRBJ1-5	TRBV6-6	16	TGTGCCAGCAGGGGATGGTTACCAGATAGCAATCAGCCCCAGCATTTT	CASRGWLPDSNQPQHF
-	-	TRBJ1-1	TRBV11-2	15	TGTGCCAGCAGGGGAGGCAGGGCACCCGACACTGAAGCTTTCTTT	CASRGGRAPDTEAFF
TRBD2	-	TRBJ2-1	TRBV3-1	16	TGTGCCAGCAGCCAAGATGGGAGGGGACCCTACAATGAGCAGTTCTTC	CASSQDGRGPYNEQFF
-	few	TRBJ1-5	TRBV6-2/TRBV6-3	15	TGTGCCAGCAGTTACCCAGGGGCGCTGGGGCAGCCCCAGCATTTT	CASSYPGALGQPQHF
-	-	TRBJ1-1	TRBV29-1	14	TGCAGCGTTTCCTACGATCACAGGAGAACTGAAGCTTTCTTT	CSVSYDHRRTEAFF
-	few	TRBJ1-2	TRBV7-2	16	TGTGCCAGCAGCTCCTGGGTTGACAGGAGAAACTATGGCTACACCTTC	CASSSWVDRRNYGYTF
TRBD1	-	TRBJ1-5	TRBV5-1	13	TGCGCCAGCGGGGACAGGGGGCTGGAGCCCCAGCATTTT	CASGDRGLEPQHF
TRBD1	few	TRBJ2-7	TRBV6-5	15	TGTGCCAGCAGTCGGCCGGGACAGGGAATGAGCGAGCAGTACTTC	CASSRPGQGMSEQYF
-	-	TRBJ1-1	TRBV7-2	11	TGTGCCAGCAGCTTATACACTGAAGCTTTCTTT	CASSLYTEAFF
-	few	TRBJ2-1	TRBV5-4	13	TGTGCCAGCAGCAAACCTAGCTTTAATGAGCAGTTCTTC	CASSKPSFNEQFF
-	-	TRBJ2-7	TRBV12-3/TRBV12-4	13	TGTGCCAGCAGCTATGGACAGCTCGACGAGCAGTACTTC	CASSYGQLDEQYF
-	-	TRBJ2-7	TRBV30	14	TGTGCCTGCAAGGGCAGGCCGAGATTCTACGAGCAGTACTTC	CACKGRPRFYEQYF
TRBD1	-	TRBJ1-6	TRBV28	15	TGTGCCAGCAGAGAGCCGGGACAGGGTGAATCACCCCTCCACTTT	CASREPGQGESPLHF
-	few	TRBJ2-3	TRBV7-2	16	TGTGCCAGCAGCTTAGTCGGTAGCACTAGCACAGATACGCAGTATTTT	CASSLVGSTSTDTQYF
-	many	TRBJ2-1	TRBV28	16	TGTGCCAGCAGTGGACTTCGGGGTAGCTCCTACAATGAGCAGTTCTTC	CASSGLRGSSYNEQFF
-	once	TRBJ2-7	TRBV5-4	11	TGTGCCAGCAGCTACCGGGACAAGCAGTACTTC	CASSYRDKQYF
-	many	TRBJ2-7	TRBV7-9	15	TGTGCCAGCAGCACCTTGACAGGCCTGTCCTACGAGCAGTACTTC	CASSTLTGLSYEQYF
TRBD1	-	TRBJ2-2	TRBV5-1	16	TGCGCCAGCAGCTTGGGCCAGGGGGCGCGCACCGGGGAGCTGTTTTTT	CASSLGQGARTGELFF
TRBD1	many	TRBJ1-5	TRBV20-1	15	TGCAGTGCTAGTCCGACAGGGGAGGGCAATCAGCCCCAGCATTTT	CSASPTGEGNQPQHF
-	few	TRBJ1-6	TRBV12-3/TRBV12-4	14	TGTGCCAGCAGTCCCAACCCGGAGGTATCGCCCCTCCACTTT	CASSPNPEVSPLHF
-	few	TRBJ1-5	TRBV20-1	14	TGCAGTGCTAGAGATGCAGGTTCTAATCAGCCCCAGCATTTT	CSARDAGSNQPQHF
-	-	TRBJ2-2	TRBV6-5	15	TGTGCCAGCAGTTACCTCCAGGGGGGCGCCGGGGAGCTGTTTTTT	CASSYLQGGAGELFF
-	few	TRBJ2-3	TRBV28	13	TGTGCCACCAACGGGTCTCCCACAGATACGCAGTATTTT	CATNGSPTDTQYF
-	-	TRBJ1-2	TRBV15	15	TGTGCCACCAGCAGCGCTGGGACCCTACCGCGTGGCTACACCTTC	CATSSAGTLPRGYTF
-	-	TRBJ1-5	TRBV10-3	14	TGTGCCATCAGTGAAAGGGACGGTTATCAGCCCCAGCATTTT	CAISERDGYQPQHF
-	many	TRBJ1-1	TRBV18	13	TGTGCCAGCTCACCAGTGCAGAACACTGAAGCTTTCTTT	CASSPVQNTEAFF
-	few	TRBJ2-3	TRBV20-1	13	TGCAGTGCTAGTTCGACAGGCCGGGATACGCAGTATTTT	CSASSTGRDTQYF